This TCR beta chain was captured by sequencing in a study of PD-L1 blockade in urothelial cancer. The overall study: In the patient group, about 90% of the roughly 30 were males with bladder-origin urothelial cancer.

Sequenced by immunoSEQ multiplex PCR; TCRdb stores in-frame clones only, minus some. The profile shows about 36,000 clones, around four fifths of them singletons. Time point given: peripheral blood 6 weeks after treatment start. The V end was cut by 5 bases, the J end by 4 bases, with 23 bases between. The CDR3 totals 18 residues. Germline V gene data show CDR1 as SNHLY and CDR2 as FYNNEI. The source of this sequence is a man in his forties or fifties with urothelial cancer. This rearrangement joins TRBV2 to TRBJ2-2; no reliable D call. Source: PBMCs, taken around atezolizumab (anti-PD-L1) treatment. The CDR3 loop is CASSFELAGPVGTGELFF. The DNA of the CDR3 is TGTGCCAGCAGTTTTGAGTTGGCAGGCCCTGTGGGCACCGGGGAGCTGTTTTTT. Variable domain in full (rest from reference TRBV2 and TRBJ2-2): EPEVTQTPSHQVTQMGQEVILRCVPISNHLYFYWYRQILGQKVEFLVSFYNNEISEKSEIFDDQFSVERPDGSNFTLKIRSTKLEDSAMYFCASSFELAGPVGTGELFFGEGSRLTVL.